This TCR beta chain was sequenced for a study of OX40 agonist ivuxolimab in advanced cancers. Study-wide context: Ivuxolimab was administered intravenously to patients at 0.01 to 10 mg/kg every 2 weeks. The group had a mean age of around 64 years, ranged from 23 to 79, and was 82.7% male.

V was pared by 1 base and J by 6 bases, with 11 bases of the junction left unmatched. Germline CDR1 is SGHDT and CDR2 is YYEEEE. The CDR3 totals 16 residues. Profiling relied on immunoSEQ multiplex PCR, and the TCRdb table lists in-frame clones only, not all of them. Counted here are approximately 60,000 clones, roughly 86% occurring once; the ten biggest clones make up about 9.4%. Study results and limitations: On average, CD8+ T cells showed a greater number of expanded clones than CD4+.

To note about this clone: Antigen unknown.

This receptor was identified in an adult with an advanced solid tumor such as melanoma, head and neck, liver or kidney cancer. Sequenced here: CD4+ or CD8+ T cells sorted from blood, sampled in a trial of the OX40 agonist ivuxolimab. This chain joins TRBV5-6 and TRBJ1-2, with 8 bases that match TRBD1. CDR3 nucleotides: TGTGCCAGCAGCTTGCTAGGACAGGGTCATTTTGATGGCTACACCTTC. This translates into CASSLLGQGHFDGYTF.